The rows below give T cell receptor beta chains drawn from one sample of a study of beta chain features in type 1 diabetes. Clones were read by immunoSEQ multiplex PCR, and TCRdb kept only the in-frame ones, dropping some. The table lists 350,000 to 450,000 clones, over 12% of them singletons. Source material: naive CD4+ T cells from blood. Source of these receptors: a woman aged 18-30 years in good health. Each CDR3 is given with its conserved first and last residue.

v_call,j_call,cdr3_aa
TRBV6-6,TRBJ1-5,CASRAYSNQPQHF
TRBV11-2,TRBJ2-3,CASSLNTAQYF
TRBV30,TRBJ1-1,CAWSVPLEAAFF
TRBV10-3,TRBJ2-7,CAISESVTGYEQYF
TRBV30,TRBJ1-4,CAWSVGGASEKLFF
TRBV18,TRBJ2-3,CASSWRSTDTQYF
TRBV11-3,TRBJ2-2,CASSLGPRGRVNTGELFF
TRBV25-1,TRBJ1-4,CASSDPGQTEKLFF
TRBV30,TRBJ2-3,CAWGRGSGEDTQYF
TRBV18,TRBJ2-2,CASSPTGTNTGELFF
TRBV14,TRBJ1-5,CASSPGQGHQPQHF
TRBV30,TRBJ2-1,CAWSARLRSGDEQFF
TRBV5-1,TRBJ2-5,CASSLGQGGETQYF
TRBV7-2,TRBJ2-5,CASSPRPGVQETQYF
TRBV18,TRBJ2-3,CASSEVVTDTQYF
TRBV18,TRBJ2-7,CASSPPTSRYEQYF
TRBV5-4,TRBJ2-7,CASSSKTSGMYEQYF
TRBV28,TRBJ2-7,CASSLSGTALYEQYF
TRBV15,TRBJ1-4,CATSLTDRGGKLFF
TRBV19,TRBJ2-7,CASSIYGGTAYEQYF
TRBV5-1,TRBJ1-5,CASSLGPTQAKPQHF
TRBV11-2,TRBJ2-7,CASSWAHSYEQYF
TRBV25-1,TRBJ2-3,CASSDLAPDTQYF
TRBV30,TRBJ2-6,CAWSLRQGIAGANVLTF